This TCR beta chain emerged from a study of neoadjuvant nivolumab and ipilimumab in lung cancer (dated by TCRdb to 2020 to 2021). Study-level background: Nivolumab was given at 3 mg/kg intravenously on days 1, 15 and 29, and the combination arm added ipilimumab 1 mg/kg on day 1 only. Of the 44 patients with operable NSCLC treated in the trial, 23 were randomized to nivolumab monotherapy and roughly 21 to nivolumab plus ipilimumab. Matched pretherapy and resected tumor pairs were analyzed for seven patients: four treated with nivolumab and three with nivolumab plus ipilimumab. The study compared TCR repertoires in pretherapy (baseline) peripheral blood with TCR repertoires in tumors resected at surgery following neoadjuvant immune checkpoint blockade. For each study arm, the primary endpoint of the trial was the rate of major pathologic response (MPR) in the intention-to-treat population.

The meaning of the sample's time point label: pretherapy, before neoadjuvant immune checkpoint inhibitors. Samples came from the phase 2 randomized NEOSTAR trial, which tested neoadjuvant nivolumab or nivolumab plus ipilimumab followed by surgery in operable NSCLC. Beyond this particular receptor, the publication reports: From pretherapy to surgery, increases in tumor T-cell richness and clonality were observed in three of three dual-therapy tumors but in only two of four nivolumab-treated tumors. A small number of samples was subjected to TCR sequencing. Greater TCR richness and clonality were observed in resected tumors than in tumor-adjacent uninvolved lung, and increases were observed in more dual-therapy-treated tumors. A positive correlation was observed between pretherapy blood TCR richness and richness in tumors resected after neoadjuvant therapy (Spearman R of about 0.8). There was no significant correlation between TCR clonality and pathologic tumor regression, and just a single major-pathologic-response sample was available for the clonality-regression analysis.

The method was the immunoSEQ multiplex PCR assay. Under the source paper's analysis protocol: Richness and clonality were used to summarize the repertoires, and clones that significantly expanded or contracted between pre- and post-therapy samples were identified. What TCRdb holds here is the immuneACCESS table cut down to in-frame rearrangements. Part of the clones is not present; checked against another copy, under half of the missing clones reflect an unresolved V gene, and the others are unexplained. Clone size and the V and J calls come from that table; the DNA yielded D and trimming. For this sample there are tens of thousands of clones; roughly 89% appear just once. The biggest ten clones account for about 4% of the sample. On this clone: The specificity of this receptor is unknown. No much larger clone is present one base from it, and per-base qualities are unavailable.

The origin of this receptor is an adult with non-small cell lung cancer. Some clones in this sample may be carry-over from other donors' samples. The specimen was blood, collected before neoadjuvant nivolumab, alone or with ipilimumab.

CDR3 reads: CASSQGLSGNNEQFF. At the DNA level, the sequence is TGTGCCAGCAGCCAAGGTCTTAGCGGAAACAATGAGCAGTTCTTC. The chain is assembled from TRBV14 and TRBJ2-1; a tentative D call is TRBD2 (6 bases match). The germline V gene provides CDR1 SGHDN and CDR2 FVKESK. V sheds 1 base and J sheds 5 bases, leaving 12 bases between their ends. Reading from cysteine to phenylalanine, the CDR3 counts 15 amino acids. Kept here is only the CDR3 DNA, which spans 45 bases and is read in frame from base 1. Extended through the reference TRBV14 and TRBJ2-1 proteins, this CDR3 yields the full variable domain: EAGVTQFPSHSVIEKGQTVTLRCDPISGHDNLYWYRRVMGKEIKFLLHFVKESKQDESGMPNNRFLAERTGGTYSTLKVQPAELEDSGVYFCASSQGLSGNNEQFFGPGTRLTVL.